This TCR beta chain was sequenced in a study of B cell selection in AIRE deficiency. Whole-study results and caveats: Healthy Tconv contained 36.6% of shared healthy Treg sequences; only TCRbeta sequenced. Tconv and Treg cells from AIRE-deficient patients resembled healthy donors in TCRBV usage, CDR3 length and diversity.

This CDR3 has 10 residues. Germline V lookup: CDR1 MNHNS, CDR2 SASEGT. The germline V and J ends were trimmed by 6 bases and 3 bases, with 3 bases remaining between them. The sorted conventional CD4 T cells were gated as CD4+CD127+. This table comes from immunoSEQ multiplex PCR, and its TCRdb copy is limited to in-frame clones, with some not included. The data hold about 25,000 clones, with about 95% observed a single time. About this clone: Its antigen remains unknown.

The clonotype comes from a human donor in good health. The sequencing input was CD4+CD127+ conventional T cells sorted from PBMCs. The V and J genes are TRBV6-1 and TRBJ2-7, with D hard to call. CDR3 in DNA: TGTGCCAGCAGCTTCTACGAGCAGTACTTC. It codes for CASSFYEQYF.